The sequence of this T cell receptor beta chain was determined in a study of blood T cells in healthy people across ages. The CDR3 has 16 amino acids. The junction had 6 bases not matched to a gene; V was cut back by 5 bases and J by 2 bases. CDR1 is SGHTA and CDR2 is FQGNSA in the germline V gene. Alongside a J-beta primer mix, a sample-barcoded 5' primer served in a second PCR lasting roughly 7 to 11 cycles. TCRdb fed the 5' RACE reads into MiXCR, producing one record per CDR3 protein. This table holds around 800,000 distinct CDR3 sequences, 60% to 80% found once. The source of this sequence is a young man in good health. The sample taken for sequencing was blood. The chain recombines TRBV7-2 with TRBJ2-2; 9 bases line up with TRBD1. The CDR3 spells CASSPGGQGNTGELFF. As DNA, the CDR3 is TGTGCCAGCAGCCCAGGGGGACAGGGCAACACCGGGGAGCTGTTTTTT.